One and the same sample provided the 30 T cell receptor beta chains below, sequenced in a study of cytomegalovirus exposure and HLA in healthy donors. PCR primers comprised 60 Vbeta and 13 Jbeta primers. Generated by immunoSEQ multiplex PCR, the TCRdb table keeps only in-frame clones and is missing some. The table lists just over 150,000 clones, with about 1.2% in the top ten. The sample consisted of PBMCs. Source of these receptors: a woman aged 60-75 years in good health and CMV-seronegative.

Concerning this clone itself: Other nucleotide sequences in the sample specify the same CDR3. This chain uses TRBV9 with TRBJ2-5; D might be TRBD2 (6 bases). The CDR3 is 15 amino acids. The germline gives CDR1 SGDLS, CDR2 YYNGEE. V gave up 0 bases and J gave up 1 base, with 10 bases separating them. The CDR3 is CASSVGGSGQETQYF. DNA of the CDR3: TGTGCCAGCAGCGTAGGTGGTAGCGGCCAAGAGACCCAGTACTTC.

This CDR3 is CASSSTGLAYEQYF. The CDR3 coding sequence is TGTGCCAGCAGTTCCACAGGGTTGGCGTACGAGCAGTACTTC. The chain links TRBV28 to TRBJ2-7; D is possibly TRBD1 (6 bases). Germline V lookup: CDR1 MDHEN, CDR2 SYDVKM. V lost 4 bases and J 4 bases, leaving 14 bases between the germline ends. The CDR3 is 14 amino acids.

The V gene is TRBV5-1, the J gene TRBJ2-7, with 9 nucleotides matching TRBD2. The CDR3 sequence is 16 residues long. The V gene's germline CDR1 is SGHRS and CDR2 YFSETQ. Germline trimming cut 1 base from V and 3 bases from J; bases unmatched to any gene: 8. The CDR3 spells CASSLFAGGLNYEQYF. In DNA, the CDR3 is TGCGCCAGCAGCTTGTTTGCGGGGGGGCTTAACTACGAGCAGTACTTC.

The rearrangement uses TRBV9 and TRBJ1-6, with D uncertain. V shed 0 bases and J shed 10 bases, with 14 bases lying between them. Germline V gene sequence: CDR1 SGDLS, CDR2 YYNGEE. There are 15 residues in the CDR3. The CDR3 DNA reads as TGTGCCAGCAGCGTAGCCGGGGTGGCTGGGTCACCCCTCCACTTT. This translates into CASSVAGVAGSPLHF. Filled out from reference TRBV9 and TRBJ1-6, the complete variable domain reads DSGVTQTPKHLITATGQRVTLRCSPRSGDLSVYWYQQSLDQGLQFLIQYYNGEERAKGNILERFSAQQFPDLHSELNLSSLELGDSALYFCASSVAGVAGSPLHFGNGTRLTVT.

V usage is TRBV6-4 and J usage is TRBJ2-2, with 9 bases lining up with TRBD1. With 3 bases clipped from V and 3 bases from J, the junction kept 5 bases outside the gene matches. CDR1 and CDR2 from the germline V gene are MRHNA and SNTAGT. CDR3 length: 16 amino acids. The CDR3, as DNA: TGTGCCAGCAGTGAACAGGGACAGGGATACACCGGGGAGCTGTTTTTT. It yields the protein CASSEQGQGYTGELFF.

The V gene is TRBV18, the J gene TRBJ1-1; D is possibly TRBD1 (6 bases). This CDR3 is 14 amino acids long. The germline V gene encodes CDR1 KGHSH and CDR2 LQKENI. Trimming left V 4 bases short and J 1 base short, with 10 bases between. The CDR3 protein is CASSLSQGNTEAFF. CDR3 DNA: TGTGCCAGCTCACTATCACAGGGGAACACTGAAGCTTTCTTT. The full variable domain, completed using reference TRBV18 and TRBJ1-1, is NAGVMQNPRHLVRRRGQEARLRCSPMKGHSHVYWYRQLPEEGLKFMVYLQKENIIDESGMPKERFSAEFPKEGPSILRIQQVVRGDSAAYFCASSLSQGNTEAFFGQGTRLTVV.

The genes are TRBV7-8 and TRBJ1-1; TRBD1 matches at 9 bases. The CDR3 totals 14 residues. CDR1 SGHVS and CDR2 FQNEAQ come from the germline V gene. V dropped 4 bases and J dropped 6; count of bases not matched to a gene: 6. For the CDR3, the DNA is TGTGCCAGCAGCTCCGGGACAGGGTTTCCTGAAGCTTTCTTT. It is translated as CASSSGTGFPEAFF. Drawing the rest from reference TRBV7-8 and TRBJ1-1, the complete variable domain is GAGVSQSPRYKVAKRGQDVALRCDPISGHVSLFWYQQALGQGPEFLTYFQNEAQLDKSGLPSDRFFAERPEGSVSTLKIQRTQQEDSAVYLCASSSGTGFPEAFFGQGTRLTVV.

The chain links TRBV19 to TRBJ1-5, with D unclear. The length of the CDR3 is 12 residues. V shed 6 bases and J shed 5 bases, with 8 bases lying between them. Germline-derived CDR1 and CDR2 are LNHDA and SQIVND (reference sequence). The CDR3 protein is CASRDFDQPQHF. DNA for the CDR3: TGTGCCAGTAGGGACTTCGATCAGCCCCAGCATTTT.

The J gene is TRBJ2-2, the V gene TRBV2, with 7 bases fitting TRBD1. J was trimmed by 2 bases and V by 8 bases; bases with no gene match: 5. The V gene's germline CDR1 is SNHLY and CDR2 FYNNEI. The CDR3 extends over 14 amino acids. The CDR3 nucleotides read TGTGCCAGCGGACAGGACGGAAACACCGGGGAGCTGTTTTTT. This codes for CASGQDGNTGELFF.

This chain links TRBV7-9 with TRBJ1-4; 8 bases are a match to TRBD1. The V gene end was trimmed by 5 bases and the J gene end by 6 bases; junction bases not matched to a gene: 14. CDR1 and CDR2 from the germline V gene are SEHNR and FQNEAQ (reference sequence). The CDR3 spans 17 residues. The chain's CDR3 is CASSVDRVLAWDEKLFF. The CDR3, as DNA: TGTGCCAGCAGCGTGGACAGGGTCTTGGCATGGGATGAAAAACTGTTTTTT.

The J gene is TRBJ1-2, the V gene TRBV5-1, with 9 bases identical to TRBD1. Germline values: CDR1 SGHRS, CDR2 YFSETQ. J gave up 4 bases and V 0 bases, and 4 bases lay outside the gene matches. The CDR3 length is 15 residues. In nucleotides, the CDR3 is TGCGCCAGCAGCTTGGCCGGGGACAGGGTCTATGGCTACACCTTC. This encodes CASSLAGDRVYGYTF.

The CDR3 DNA reads as TGTGCCAGCAGCCCACGTACGACAGGGGGGAATCAGCCCCAGCATTTT. This codes for CASSPRTTGGNQPQHF. The rearrangement joins TRBV5-6 to TRBJ1-5; 9 nucleotides match TRBD1. The CDR3 is made up of 16 amino acids. Trimming cost V 4 bases and J 4 bases; bases outside gene matches: 9. The germline V gene encodes CDR1 SGHDT and CDR2 YYEEEE.

The gene calls are TRBV25-1 and TRBJ1-1, with D possibly TRBD1 on 6 matching bases. The V end was cut by 3 bases, the J end by 10 bases, with 15 bases between. Per germline, CDR1 MGHDK and CDR2 SYGVNS. This CDR3 comprises 13 residues. The CDR3 region is CASSDLKGGGAFF. CDR3 bases: TGTGCCAGCAGTGATCTCAAAGGGGGGGGAGCTTTCTTT.

This chain uses TRBV5-1 with TRBJ2-1, with 7 bases lining up with TRBD1. V was clipped by 4 bases and J by 4 bases; unmatched bases: 5. Germline CDR1 is SGHRS and CDR2 is YFSETQ. The CDR3 is 14 residues long. Written as DNA, the CDR3 is TGCGCCAGCAGCCAAGGGGACAGTTACAATGAGCAGTTCTTC. As protein: CASSQGDSYNEQFF.

The chain uses TRBV7-2 and TRBJ1-2; D call uncertain. The CDR3 runs 13 residues. Germline CDR1 is SGHTA and CDR2 is FQGNSA. Trimming stripped 7 bases from V and 4 bases from J, with 13 bases between. CDR3 in DNA: TGTGCCAGCAACTCGCCAGGAGGCTATGGCTACACCTTC. Translated, it gives CASNSPGGYGYTF.

The chain links TRBV2 to TRBJ2-1, with 12 bases that match TRBD1. CDR1 is SNHLY and CDR2 is FYNNEI in the germline V gene. The J segment lost 7 bases and the V segment lost 4 bases, leaving 5 bases of the junction unmatched. The CDR3 covers 15 residues. The CDR3 loop is CASSGGTGGLNEQFF. The CDR3 DNA reads TGTGCCAGCAGTGGTGGGACAGGGGGCTTGAATGAGCAGTTCTTC.

V is TRBV13 and J is TRBJ2-7, with 7 positions matching TRBD2. Losses at the gene ends were 5 bases for V and 1 base for J; bases not matched to a gene: 5. The CDR3 totals 14 residues. CDR1 and CDR2 from the germline V gene are PRHDT and FYEKMQ (reference sequence). The CDR3 bases are TGTGCCAGCAGCAACCCAGCGGGATCCTACGAGCAGTACTTC. The encoded protein is CASSNPAGSYEQYF. The full variable domain, completed using reference TRBV13 and TRBJ2-7, is AAGVIQSPRHLIKEKRETATLKCYPIPRHDTVYWYQQGPGQDPQFLISFYEKMQSDKGSIPDRFSAQQFSDYHSELNMSSLELGDSALYFCASSNPAGSYEQYFGPGTRLTVT.

CDR3: CASAGGTMEAFF. In DNA form, the CDR3 reads TGTGCCAGCGCTGGGGGGACCATGGAAGCTTTCTTT. The genes are TRBV27 and TRBJ1-1; TRBD1 is a possible D gene (5 bases). The germline gives CDR1 MNHEY, CDR2 SMNVEV (reference sequence). The CDR3 contains 12 residues. V lost 8 bases to trimming and J lost 8 bases, with 15 bases between them.

The J gene is TRBJ2-7, the V gene TRBV5-1, with 7 bases fitting TRBD1. The germline gives CDR1 SGHRS, CDR2 YFSETQ. The CDR3 loop spans 15 amino acids. V shed 4 bases and J 0 bases; nucleotides not matched to a gene: 7. As DNA, the CDR3 is TGCGCCAGCAGCATCACAGGGGTCAGCTCCTACGAGCAGTACTTC. Translating it yields CASSITGVSSYEQYF.

V usage is TRBV7-3 and J usage is TRBJ2-1; the match to TRBD2 covers 11 bases. V was clipped by 3 bases and J by 8 bases; unmatched bases: 9. The CDR3 sequence is 16 residues long. CDR1 is SGHTA, CDR2 FQGTGA, per germline. The CDR3 coding sequence is TGTGCCAGCAGCTTGGGGACTAGCGGTTCAGAAGATGAGCAGTTCTTC. Protein product: CASSLGTSGSEDEQFF.

The V and J genes are TRBV7-9 and TRBJ1-3; TRBD1 might be the D (5 bases). The CDR3 runs to 19 residues. Trimming pared 1 base from V and 2 bases from J, leaving 21 bases between. Germline V gene lookup returns CDR1 SEHNR and CDR2 FQNEAQ (reference sequence). This chain's CDR3 is CASSLGRTGPLGTGNTIYF. The CDR3 nucleotides read TGTGCCAGCAGCTTAGGTCGTACAGGTCCCCTTGGGACTGGAAACACCATATATTTT.

This chain uses TRBV10-3 with TRBJ1-1; D unclear. The CDR3 spans 13 residues. CDR1 is ENHRY and CDR2 is SYGVKD in the germline V gene. Deletions cut 4 bases from V and 4 bases from J, with 10 bases between. The CDR3 is CAISGTSTTEAFF. In nucleotides, the CDR3 is TGTGCCATCAGTGGAACATCAACCACTGAAGCTTTCTTT.

The rearrangement joins TRBV11-1 to TRBJ1-1; TRBD1 agrees at 12 bases. The CDR3 has 19 amino acids. Germline V gene lookup returns CDR1 SGHAT and CDR2 FQDESV (reference sequence). V trimming: 3 bases; J trimming: 0 bases; junction bases outside the gene matches: 11. The CDR3 nucleotides read TGTGCCAGCAGCTTCCCGTACGGGACAGGGGGCGGCATGAACACTGAAGCTTTCTTT. It is translated as CASSFPYGTGGGMNTEAFF.

The chain combines TRBV5-1 with TRBJ1-1, with D possibly matching TRBD1 (6 bases). This CDR3 comprises 14 residues. V was cut by 4 bases and J by 2 bases, with 12 bases left in between. Germline V lookup: CDR1 SGHRS, CDR2 YFSETQ. The CDR3 nucleotides read TGCGCCAGCAGCCGAGGACAGACTAACACTGAAGCTTTCTTT. Protein product: CASSRGQTNTEAFF. Based on the CDR3 plus reference TRBV5-1 and TRBJ1-1, the full variable domain is KAGVTQTPRYLIKTRGQQVTLSCSPISGHRSVSWYQQTPGQGLQFLFEYFSETQRNKGNFPGRFSGRQFSNSRSEMNVSTLELGDSALYLCASSRGQTNTEAFFGQGTRLTVV.

The CDR3 loop reads CASSSSGSFVNEQFF. The CDR3 bases are TGTGCCAGCAGCTCAAGCGGGAGCTTTGTCAATGAGCAGTTCTTC. This rearrangement joins TRBV7-9 to TRBJ2-1, with 8 positions matching TRBD2. Germline CDR1 and CDR2: SEHNR and FQNEAQ (reference sequence). The junction had 8 bases not matched to a gene; V was cut back by 4 bases and J by 6 bases. The CDR3 contains 15 residues.

This chain connects TRBV27 to TRBJ1-4; no clear D gene. CDR1 and CDR2 from the germline V gene are MNHEY and SMNVEV (reference sequence). The CDR3 loop spans 13 amino acids. V was trimmed by 8 bases and J by 7 bases, leaving 14 bases between them. The CDR3 here is CASGLRTAEKLFF. The CDR3 DNA is TGTGCCAGCGGACTTCGGACCGCTGAAAAACTGTTTTTT.

The rearrangement uses TRBV6-1 and TRBJ2-5, with D possibly matching TRBD2 (5 bases). CDR1 and CDR2 (germline): MNHNS, SASEGT. The CDR3 loop spans 13 amino acids. Trimming removed 6 bases at V and 5 bases at J, with 13 bases between. The CDR3 DNA reads as TGTGCCAGCAGAGCGGACGCCGGGGAGACCCAGTACTTC. Translation: CASRADAGETQYF.

The chain recombines TRBV19 with TRBJ2-5; the match to TRBD1 covers 7 bases. Germline V gives CDR1 LNHDA, CDR2 SQIVND (reference sequence). J lost 5 bases, V lost 5 bases, and 14 bases had no gene match. The CDR3 has 16 residues. The CDR3 region has the DNA TGTGCCAGTAGTGTTGGTTACAGGGGATCGCGGGAGACCCAGTACTTC. Encoded protein: CASSVGYRGSRETQYF.

The V and J genes are TRBV11-1 and TRBJ1-1; 7 positions agree with TRBD1. The CDR3 extends over 14 amino acids. Trimming removed 6 bases from V and 0 bases from J; junction bases left unmatched: 4. Germline lookup yields CDR1 SGHAT and CDR2 FQDESV (reference sequence). CDR3 loop: CASRIQGMNTEAFF. The CDR3, as DNA: TGTGCCAGCAGAATACAGGGGATGAACACTGAAGCTTTCTTT.

CDR3 loop: CASSLVGRSGTEAFF. The CDR3 coding sequence is TGTGCCAGCAGCTTGGTGGGGAGGAGCGGCACTGAAGCTTTCTTT. The chain recombines TRBV5-8 with TRBJ1-1; D not certain. The V gene lost 0 bases and the J gene lost 4 bases, with 13 bases spanning the gap. Germline assignment: CDR1 SGHTS and CDR2 YDEGEE. This CDR3 contains 15 residues.